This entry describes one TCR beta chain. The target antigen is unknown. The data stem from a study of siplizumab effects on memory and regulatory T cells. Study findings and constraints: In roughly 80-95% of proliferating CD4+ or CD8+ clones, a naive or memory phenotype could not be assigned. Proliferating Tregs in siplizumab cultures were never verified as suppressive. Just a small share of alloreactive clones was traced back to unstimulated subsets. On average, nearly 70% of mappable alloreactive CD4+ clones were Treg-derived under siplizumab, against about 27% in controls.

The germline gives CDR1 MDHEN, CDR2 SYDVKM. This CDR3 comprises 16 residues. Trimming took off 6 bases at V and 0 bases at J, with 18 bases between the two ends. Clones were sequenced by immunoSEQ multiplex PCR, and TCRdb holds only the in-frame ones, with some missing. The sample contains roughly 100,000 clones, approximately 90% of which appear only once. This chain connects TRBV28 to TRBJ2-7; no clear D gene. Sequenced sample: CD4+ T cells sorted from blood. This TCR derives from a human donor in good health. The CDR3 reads CASSHYRAAGSYEQYF. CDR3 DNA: TGTGCCAGCAGCCACTACCGGGCCGCAGGCTCCTACGAGCAGTACTTC. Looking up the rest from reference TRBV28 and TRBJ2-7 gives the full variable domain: DVKVTQSSRYLVKRTGEKVFLECVQDMDHENMFWYRQDPGLGLRLIYFSYDVKMKEKGDIPEGYSVSREKKERFSLILESASTNQTSMYLCASSHYRAAGSYEQYFGPGTRLTVT.